Presented here are 8 T cell receptor beta chains from one specimen sequenced in a study of T cell repertoires in cytomegalovirus infection. The antigens for these receptors are not known. TCRdb itself ran the reads through MiXCR, one entry per CDR3 protein. The sample consists of about 220,000 distinct CDR3 sequences, 35% to 45% of them appearing once. The input for sequencing was CD8+ T cells from cultured PBMCs, taken from culture after CMV antigen stimulation. The origin of the receptors is a human donor in good health (CMV status not recorded). Some clones in this sample may be carry-over from other donors' samples.

This clonotype was seen a few times. This chain links TRBV7-2 with TRBJ2-1; 16 positions match TRBD2. The CDR3 has 18 residues. The V gene end was trimmed by 10 bases and the J gene end by 8 bases; junction bases not matched to a gene: 17. The germline V gene encodes CDR1 SGHTA and CDR2 FQGNSA. The CDR3 sequence: CATHDAGTSGGAGDEQFF. The CDR3 DNA sequence: TGTGCCACCCATGACGCAGGGACTAGCGGGGGGGCGGGGGATGAGCAGTTCTTC.

The J gene is TRBJ2-1, the V gene TRBV11-2, with 8 nucleotides matching TRBD2. With 5 bases clipped from V and 0 bases from J, the junction kept 9 bases outside the gene matches. There are 17 residues in the CDR3. The germline V gene encodes CDR1 SGHAT and CDR2 FQNNGV. This chain's CDR3 is CASSLGGGGFSYNEQFF. In DNA form, the CDR3 reads TGTGCCAGCAGCCTGGGGGGCGGGGGGTTCTCCTACAATGAGCAGTTCTTC. Filled out from reference TRBV11-2 and TRBJ2-1, the complete variable domain reads EAGVAQSPRYKIIEKRQSVAFWCNPISGHATLYWYQQILGQGPKLLIQFQNNGVVDDSQLPKDRFSAERLKGVDSTLKIQPAKLEDSAVYLCASSLGGGGFSYNEQFFGPGTRLTVL.

This chain joins TRBV27 and TRBJ2-2, with 11 bases identical to TRBD1. V gave up 6 bases and J gave up 7 bases; unmatched junction bases: 4. The length of the CDR3 is 14 residues. Germline V lookup: CDR1 MNHEY, CDR2 SMNVEV (reference sequence). The CDR3 region has the DNA TGTGCCAGCAGGGACAGGGGGCGCTTCGGGGAGCTGTTTTTT. This encodes CASRDRGRFGELFF.

The table lists this clonotype with a few counts. This rearrangement joins TRBV11-1 to TRBJ2-1; D gene ambiguous. Looked up from germline, CDR1 is SGHAT and CDR2 is FQDESV (reference sequence). Trimming removed 1 base from V and 1 base from J, with 11 bases in between. The CDR3 totals 16 residues. The DNA for the CDR3 is TGTGCCAGCAGCTTAGTTTTCGCGGATTCCTACAATGAGCAGTTCTTC. The encoded protein is CASSLVFADSYNEQFF.

This clonotype is a singleton in its sample. A much larger clone differs from this one at a single base, so this may be a read error. In DNA, the CDR3 is TGTGCCAGAAGCTTAGGGATTACCGAGAGCTCCTACAATGAGCAGTTCTTC. It is translated as CARSLGITESSYNEQFF. This chain connects TRBV7-6 to TRBJ2-1; D is ambiguous. CDR1 SGHVS and CDR2 FNYEAQ come from the germline V gene. The CDR3 covers 17 residues.

As for this clonotype: The junction does not match germline at one end; this may be a read error. In DNA form, the CDR3 reads TGTGCCAGCAGTTTGGGGCCGGCGAGTGAGCAGTACTTC. It codes for CASSLGPASEQYF. The chain combines TRBV5-6 with TRBJ2-7; possibly TRBD1 for D (5 bases). The CDR3 runs 13 residues. CDR1 and CDR2 (germline): SGHDT, YYEEEE.

The V gene is TRBV6-5, the J gene TRBJ2-2, with D perhaps TRBD2 (5 bases). Trimming shortened V by 4 bases and J by 7 bases, and 16 bases separated the two germline ends. The length of the CDR3 is 15 residues. The germline V gene encodes CDR1 MNHEY and CDR2 SVGAGI. CDR3 amino acids: CASSWVHRGFGELFF. The CDR3 DNA reads as TGTGCCAGCAGTTGGGTTCACCGAGGGTTCGGGGAGCTGTTTTTT.

This chain joins TRBV7-9 and TRBJ2-7, with D uncertain. The CDR3 spans 15 residues. Deletions cut 5 bases from V and 3 bases from J, with 17 bases between. Germline loops: CDR1 SEHNR, CDR2 FQNEAQ (reference sequence). The CDR3 loop reads CASSPHWSMYYEQYF. In nucleotides, the CDR3 is TGTGCCAGCAGCCCCCATTGGTCTATGTACTACGAGCAGTACTTC.